Listed below are T cell receptor beta chains from one sample, sequenced in a study of CD8 T cells in ankylosing spondylitis. MiXCR, applied by TCRdb to the 5' RACE reads, yields one record per CDR3 protein. The sample holds 25,000 to 30,000 distinct CDR3 sequences, about 5.3% seen once. Sequenced: blood, either unsorted or a sorted T cell fraction (not recorded which). The receptors come from a female donor with ankylosing spondylitis or in good health (not recorded which). Each CDR3 is given with its conserved first and last residue. Each record gives: J gene, D gene, clone size, V gene, CDR3 protein, CDR3 DNA. D genes are given only for firm matches. Clone size is given for some rows only: seen once, a few or many times, or a class if the clone is expanded.

TRBJ2-5 TRBD2 - TRBV9 CASSATSGGHETQYF TGTGCCAGCAGCGCCACTAGCGGGGGACACGAGACCCAGTACTTC
TRBJ2-4 TRBD2 few TRBV9 CASSPAMGLSSGSLAKNIQYF TGTGCCAGCAGCCCGGCGATGGGTTTGTCTAGCGGGAGTCTAGCCAAAAACATTCAGTACTTC
TRBJ2-2 - many TRBV9 CASSGPSGPNTGELFF TGTGCCAGCAGCGGACCGTCGGGCCCCAACACCGGGGAGCTGTTTTTT
TRBJ2-1 - many TRBV27 CASQRGTTTYNEQFF TGTGCCAGCCAAAGGGGGACTACCACCTACAATGAGCAGTTCTTC
TRBJ1-1 - many TRBV9 CASGKTGPPGNTEAFF TGTGCCAGCGGAAAAACGGGCCCGCCTGGGAACACTGAAGCTTTCTTT
TRBJ1-4 TRBD1 medium-sized TRBV9 CASSVEGGQGMNEKLFF TGTGCCAGCAGCGTAGAAGGGGGCCAGGGGATGAATGAAAAACTGTTTTTT
TRBJ1-1 TRBD1 many TRBV9 CASSVAGQGPYGAFF TGTGCCAGCAGCGTAGCCGGACAGGGGCCCTACGGGGCTTTCTTT
TRBJ2-5 TRBD1 many TRBV9 CASSAGDRGQETQYF TGTGCCAGCAGCGCTGGGGACAGGGGGCAAGAGACCCAGTACTTC
TRBJ1-3 TRBD1 many TRBV9 CASSQGGFSGNTIYF TGTGCCAGCAGCCAAGGGGGCTTCTCTGGAAACACCATATATTTT
TRBJ2-1 - many TRBV9 CASSVGGRAVYNEQFF TGTGCCAGCAGCGTAGGCGGTAGGGCAGTCTACAATGAGCAGTTCTTC
TRBJ2-7 TRBD1 few TRBV9 CASSVESETGFYEQYF TGTGCCAGCAGCGTAGAATCTGAGACAGGGTTCTACGAGCAGTACTTC
TRBJ2-5 - medium-sized TRBV9 CASSVSDRQETQYF TGTGCCAGCAGCGTATCAGATCGGCAAGAGACCCAGTACTTC
TRBJ2-7 - many TRBV9 CASSEKGPDYEQYF TGTGCCAGCAGCGAGAAAGGCCCCGATTACGAGCAGTACTTC
TRBJ2-5 - many TRBV9 CASSVDRGTQYF TGTGCCAGCAGCGTAGATAGGGGGACCCAGTACTTC
TRBJ2-1 TRBD2 many TRBV9 CASSGPGGQNEQFF TGTGCCAGCAGCGGGCCGGGGGGGCAAAATGAGCAGTTCTTC
TRBJ2-5 TRBD1 many TRBV9 CASSVGGDRGGGETQYF TGTGCCAGCAGCGTAGGGGGGGACAGGGGAGGTGGTGAGACCCAGTACTTC
TRBJ2-1 TRBD2 many TRBV9 CASSVSGGNNEQFF TGTGCCAGCAGCGTATCGGGGGGGAACAATGAGCAGTTCTTC
TRBJ2-7 - many TRBV9 CASSVVPGQLYEQYF TGTGCCAGCAGCGTAGTCCCCGGCCAACTCTACGAGCAGTACTTC
TRBJ2-1 TRBD1 few TRBV9 CASSVVGQENNEQFF TGTGCCAGCAGCGTAGTGGGACAGGAGAACAATGAGCAGTTCTTC
TRBJ2-7 TRBD1 many TRBV9 CASSATGTADFYEQYF TGTGCCAGCAGCGCAACGGGGACAGCAGACTTCTACGAGCAGTACTTC
TRBJ2-5 TRBD2 few TRBV9 CASSDLAGVETQYF TGTGCCAGCAGCGACCTAGCGGGGGTGGAGACCCAGTACTTC
TRBJ2-1 TRBD2 medium-sized TRBV9 CASSVSGSGPYNEQFF TGTGCCAGCAGCGTTAGCGGGAGTGGGCCCTACAATGAGCAGTTCTTC
TRBJ1-1 TRBD1 medium-sized TRBV9 CASSAGQGTNTEAFF TGTGCCAGCAGCGCGGGACAGGGAACGAACACTGAAGCTTTCTTT
TRBJ2-7 - many TRBV9 CASSAQERATYEQYF TGTGCCAGCAGCGCCCAGGAGCGGGCCACCTACGAGCAGTACTTC
TRBJ2-1 - many TRBV9 CASSVEARYDEQFF TGTGCCAGCAGCGTAGAAGCGAGGTACGATGAGCAGTTCTTC
TRBJ2-7 - - TRBV9 CASSRNVDSYEQYF TGTGCCAGCAGCCGAAATGTGGATAGCTACGAGCAGTACTTC
TRBJ1-2 TRBD1 many TRBV9 CASSAPDRPYLQYGYTF TGTGCCAGCAGCGCACCGGACAGGCCATACCTTCAATATGGCTACACCTTC